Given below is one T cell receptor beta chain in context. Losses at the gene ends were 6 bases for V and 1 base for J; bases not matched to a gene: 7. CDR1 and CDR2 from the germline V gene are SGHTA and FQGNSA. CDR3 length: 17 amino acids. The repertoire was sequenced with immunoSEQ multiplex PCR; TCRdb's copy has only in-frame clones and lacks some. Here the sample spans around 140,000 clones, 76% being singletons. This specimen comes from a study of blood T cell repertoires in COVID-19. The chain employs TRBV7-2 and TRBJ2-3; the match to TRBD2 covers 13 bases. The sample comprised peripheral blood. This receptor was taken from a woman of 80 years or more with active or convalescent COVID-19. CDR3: CASRSGTSGERTDTQYF. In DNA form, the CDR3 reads TGTGCCAGCAGATCCGGGACTAGCGGGGAACGCACAGATACGCAGTATTTT.